This T cell receptor (beta chain) was observed in a study of blood T cell repertoires in COVID-19. At the level of the study: Both acute and convalescent COVID-19 samples were obtained from the United States, Italy and Spain. Sources were T cells, B-cell-depleted T cells, or PBMCs; the material itself was cDNA or gDNA.

With 5 bases clipped from V and 6 bases from J, the junction kept 15 bases outside the gene matches. This CDR3 is 17 amino acids long. Germline V gene lookup returns CDR1 SEHNR and CDR2 FQNEAQ (reference sequence). Assay: immunoSEQ multiplex PCR; the TCRdb copy retains only in-frame clones and omits some. The sample lists approximately 280,000 clones, around 88% occurring once. The sequence was obtained from a woman aged 25 to 39 who had recovered from COVID-19. The chain recombines TRBV7-9 with TRBJ2-2; TRBD1 aligns across 7 bases. Source material: peripheral blood. The CDR3 DNA follows: TGTGCCAGCAGCGGGTACTGGGACAGTTTATCCGCCGGGGAGCTGTTTTTT. Its protein is CASSGYWDSLSAGELFF.